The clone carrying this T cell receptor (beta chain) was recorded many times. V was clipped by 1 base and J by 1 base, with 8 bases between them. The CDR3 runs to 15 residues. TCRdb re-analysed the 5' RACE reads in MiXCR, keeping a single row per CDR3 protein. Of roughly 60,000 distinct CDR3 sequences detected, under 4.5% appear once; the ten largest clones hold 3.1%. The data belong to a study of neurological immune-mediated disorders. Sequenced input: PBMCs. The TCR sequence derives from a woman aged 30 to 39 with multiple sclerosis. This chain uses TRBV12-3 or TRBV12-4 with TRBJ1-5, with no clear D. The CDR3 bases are TGTGCCAGCAGTTTAGTTGACAAGAGCAATCAGCCCCAGCATTTT. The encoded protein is CASSLVDKSNQPQHF.